These T cell receptor beta chains were read from a single sample in a study of T cells in Graves' hyperthyroidism and ophthalmopathy. TCRdb re-analysed the multiplex PCR reads in MiXCR, keeping a single row per CDR3 protein. The table shows about 200,000 distinct CDR3 sequences, with around 17% occurring only once. Sequencing was performed on blood. These receptors were obtained from a man in his forties with Graves' hyperthyroidism. The CDR3 runs from the conserved cysteine through the conserved F or W. Fields, in order: clone size, V gene, D gene, J gene, CDR3 protein, CDR3 DNA. D genes are given only for firm matches. The size field is filled for only some rows; it gives once, few, many or a size class.

many	TRBV5-1	TRBD2	TRBJ2-3	CASSGGLAGRTDTQYF	TGCGCCAGCAGCGGGGGACTAGCGGGGCGCACAGATACGCAGTATTTT
many	TRBV20-1	TRBD2	TRBJ2-5	CSALTIAGGPVETQYF	TGCAGTGCTTTAACGATAGCGGGGGGGCCTGTGGAGACCCAGTACTTC
many	TRBV7-2	.	TRBJ2-2	CASSLFGGGNTGELFF	TGTGCCAGCAGCTTATTCGGGGGCGGGAACACCGGGGAGCTGTTTTTT
many	TRBV18	.	TRBJ1-1	CASSRLGSGDAFF	TGTGCCAGCTCCCGACTGGGGTCTGGTGACGCTTTCTTT
.	TRBV7-2	TRBD1	TRBJ2-2	CASIGTGGTGELFF	TGTGCCAGCATCGGGACAGGCGGGACCGGGGAGCTGTTTTTT
many	TRBV3-1	.	TRBJ1-2	CASSQDTWAGEANYGYTF	TGTGCCAGCAGCCAAGATACTTGGGCAGGAGAAGCTAACTATGGCTACACCTTC
once	TRBV20-1	TRBD1	TRBJ1-4	CSAGTGTGNEKLFF	TGCAGTGCCGGTACCGGGACAGGCAATGAAAAACTGTTTTTT
many	TRBV30	TRBD1	TRBJ1-6	CAWANSGTDNSPLHF	TGTGCCTGGGCGAACTCCGGGACAGATAATTCACCCCTCCACTTT
many	TRBV2	.	TRBJ1-1	CASSTGRATEAFF	TGTGCCAGCAGCACCGGACGGGCGACTGAAGCTTTCTTT
.	TRBV29-1	TRBD2	TRBJ2-2	CSVIPGGPNTGELFF	TGCAGCGTCATTCCGGGGGGTCCTAACACCGGGGAGCTGTTTTTT
many	TRBV12-3/TRBV12-4	.	TRBJ2-7	CASSLLGSSFNEQYF	TGTGCCAGCAGTCTACTGGGATCCTCCTTTAACGAGCAGTACTTC
many	TRBV27	TRBD1	TRBJ2-5	CASSFRTGETQYF	TGTGCCAGCAGTTTCAGGACAGGGGAGACCCAGTACTTC
.	TRBV29-1	TRBD1	TRBJ2-7	CSVWGTGHSYEQYF	TGCAGCGTTTGGGGGACAGGGCACTCCTACGAGCAGTACTTC
many	TRBV18	.	TRBJ1-4	CASSTVSNEKLFF	TGTGCCAGCTCAACAGTGTCCAACGAAAAACTGTTTTTT
many	TRBV29-1	TRBD1	TRBJ2-7	CSGRQGLGEQYF	TGCAGCGGGAGACAGGGCCTGGGAGAGCAGTACTTC
many	TRBV12-3/TRBV12-4	.	TRBJ1-1	CASSFAGNTEAFF	TGTGCCAGCAGTTTTGCAGGGAACACTGAAGCTTTCTTT
once	TRBV6-1	.	TRBJ1-5	CASSQYGAVISNQPQHF	TGTGCCAGCAGTCAGTATGGTGCCGTCATTAGCAATCAGCCCCAGCATTTT
few	TRBV7-9	.	TRBJ1-1	CASSSTDGNTEAFF	TGTGCCAGCAGCTCCACCGACGGCAACACTGAAGCTTTCTTT
.	TRBV7-2	TRBD1	TRBJ2-3	CASSDPPGQDADTQYF	TGTGCCAGCAGCGACCCCCCGGGACAGGATGCAGATACGCAGTATTTT
many	TRBV7-9	.	TRBJ1-4	CATAGAAGEKLFF	TGTGCCACCGCCGGGGCGGCCGGGGAAAAACTGTTTTTT
many	TRBV2	.	TRBJ2-3	CASKAFRDIGTDTQYF	TGTGCCAGCAAAGCATTCCGGGACATAGGCACAGATACGCAGTATTTT
many	TRBV3-1	.	TRBJ2-6	CASSPIRSGANVLTF	TGTGCCAGCAGCCCCATTCGCTCTGGGGCCAACGTCCTGACTTTC
many	TRBV7-8	.	TRBJ2-3	CASSFTGRRTDTQYF	TGTGCCAGCAGCTTCACAGGGAGAAGGACAGATACGCAGTATTTT
once	TRBV5-1	.	TRBJ1-1	CASSPLGAKAFF	TGCGCCAGCAGCCCGCTGGGAGCAAAGGCTTTCTTT
many	TRBV18	.	TRBJ2-7	CASSPGVDGSYEQYF	TGTGCCAGCTCACCAGGGGTAGATGGGTCCTACGAGCAGTACTTC
.	TRBV7-2	TRBD1	TRBJ1-1	CASSQDRAGEAFF	TGTGCCAGCAGCCAAGACAGGGCAGGTGAAGCTTTCTTT
many	TRBV6-2/TRBV6-3	TRBD2	TRBJ2-3	CASSYTSGDLWTTDTQYF	TGTGCCAGCAGTTACACTAGCGGGGACTTGTGGACCACAGATACGCAGTATTTT
few	TRBV4-2	.	TRBJ1-2	CASSQDLRPDGYTF	TGTGCCAGCAGCCAAGATTTGAGGCCGGATGGCTACACCTTC
.	TRBV6-2/TRBV6-3	.	TRBJ1-5	CASSFVWGQGNQPQHF	TGTGCCAGCAGTTTCGTGTGGGGGCAGGGCAATCAGCCCCAGCATTTT
many	TRBV4-2	.	TRBJ2-1	CASSQDTQNQQFF	TGTGCCAGCAGCCAAGATACTCAGAACCAGCAGTTCTTC
few	TRBV7-9	.	TRBJ2-5	CASSSNLETQYF	TGTGCCAGCAGCTCAAATTTAGAGACCCAGTACTTC
many	TRBV5-1	.	TRBJ1-4	CASSEGPNNEKLFF	TGCGCCAGCAGCGAGGGACCGAATAACGAAAAACTGTTTTTT
many	TRBV6-1	.	TRBJ2-3	CASSEAGATDTQYF	TGTGCCAGCAGTGAAGCGGGAGCTACAGATACGCAGTATTTT